These 14 T cell receptor beta chains were sequenced from one sample in a study of neurological immune-mediated disorders. The time point is: longitudinal time-point 2. TCRdb ran MiXCR on the 5' RACE reads and lists one entry per CDR3 protein. The sample has 100,000 or so distinct CDR3 sequences; roughly 13% are singletons. Sample: PBMCs. These receptors were taken from a female donor with HTLV-1-associated myelopathy (HAM/TSP).

This clonotype was found many times. The V and J genes are TRBV5-1 and TRBJ2-1; 11 bases are shared with TRBD1. Germline CDR1 reads SGHRS; CDR2 reads YFSETQ. The CDR3 is made up of 15 amino acids. The V and J ends lost 4 bases and 7 bases, in that order; junction bases with no gene match: 7. The CDR3 region has the DNA TGCGCCAGCAGCGCCGGACAGGGGGCAACGAATGAGCAGTTCTTC. As protein: CASSAGQGATNEQFF.

This clonotype was seen many times. V usage is TRBV5-1 and J usage is TRBJ2-3; 11 bases fit TRBD2. CDR3 size: 17 residues. Losses at the gene ends were 5 bases for V and 5 bases for J; bases not matched to a gene: 13. Germline V gene sequence: CDR1 SGHRS, CDR2 YFSETQ. In DNA, the CDR3 is TGCGCCAGCAGGACTAGCGGGGCCTCAGGGGGAATAGATACGCAGTATTTT. Protein product: CASRTSGASGGIDTQYF.

This clonotype was counted many times. The V and J genes are TRBV5-1 and TRBJ2-2; no reliable D call. Germline lookup yields CDR1 SGHRS and CDR2 YFSETQ. V gave up 0 bases and J gave up 0 bases, with 6 bases separating them. The CDR3 is 15 residues long. The CDR3, as DNA: TGCGCCAGCAGCTTGGACAGAGCGAACACCGGGGAGCTGTTTTTT. Protein product: CASSLDRANTGELFF.

There are many counts of this clonotype. The gene calls are TRBV5-1 and TRBJ2-1; TRBD2 aligns across 12 bases. With V trimmed by 4 bases and J by 5 bases, 4 bases remained unmatched. The CDR3 consists of 15 residues. Germline lookup yields CDR1 SGHRS and CDR2 YFSETQ. The CDR3 nucleotides read TGCGCCAGCAGCCCAGGACTAGCGGGGAACAATGAGCAGTTCTTC. Translating gives CASSPGLAGNNEQFF. Combining the CDR3 with reference TRBV5-1 and TRBJ2-1 gives the whole variable domain KAGVTQTPRYLIKTRGQQVTLSCSPISGHRSVSWYQQTPGQGLQFLFEYFSETQRNKGNFPGRFSGRQFSNSRSEMNVSTLELGDSALYLCASSPGLAGNNEQFFGPGTRLTVL.

This clonotype was counted a few times. The rearrangement joins TRBV19 to TRBJ2-7; 7 bases are shared with TRBD1. The CDR3 covers 15 residues. Germline V lookup: CDR1 LNHDA, CDR2 SQIVND (reference sequence). The V segment lost 6 bases and the J segment 5 bases; nucleotides outside the gene matches: 13. The CDR3 DNA is TGTGCCAGTAGCCCATCGGGACAGACCTCTGACGAGCAGTACTTC. This codes for CASSPSGQTSDEQYF. The full variable domain, rest sourced from reference TRBV19 and TRBJ2-7, is DGGITQSPKYLFRKEGQNVTLSCEQNLNHDAMYWYRQDPGQGLRLIYYSQIVNDFQKGDIAEGYSVSREKKESFPLTVTSAQKNPTAFYLCASSPSGQTSDEQYFGPGTRLTVT.

This clonotype was found many times. This chain joins TRBV28 and TRBJ2-7; D might be TRBD1 (8 bases). The CDR3 is 16 residues long. Germline lookup yields CDR1 MDHEN and CDR2 SYDVKM. Trimming took off 4 bases at V and 3 bases at J, with 19 bases between the two ends. The CDR3 protein is CASSWGTGGGFYEQYF. In DNA, the CDR3 is TGTGCCAGCAGTTGGGGGACAGGCGGGGGCTTCTACGAGCAGTACTTC. Supplemented by reference TRBV28 and TRBJ2-7, the full variable domain reads DVKVTQSSRYLVKRTGEKVFLECVQDMDHENMFWYRQDPGLGLRLIYFSYDVKMKEKGDIPEGYSVSREKKERFSLILESASTNQTSMYLCASSWGTGGGFYEQYFGPGTRLTVT.

The chain employs TRBV6-6 and TRBJ2-1, with 12 bases aligning to TRBD2. With 6 bases clipped from V and 7 bases from J, the junction kept 7 bases outside the gene matches. The germline gives CDR1 MNHNY, CDR2 SVGAGI (reference sequence). The CDR3 runs 15 residues. CDR3 bases: TGTGCCAGCAGAACGGGACTAGCGGGTGGGAATGAGCAGTTCTTC. Amino acids: CASRTGLAGGNEQFF.

The sample holds many counts of this clonotype. This rearrangement joins TRBV28 to TRBJ1-1, with D tentatively TRBD1 (6 bases). The germline gives CDR1 MDHEN, CDR2 SYDVKM. V lost 1 base, J lost 0 bases, and 18 bases lay in between. The length of the CDR3 is 18 residues. The CDR3 is CASSLLPIRGRMNTEAFF. For the CDR3, the DNA is TGTGCCAGCAGTTTATTACCGATCAGGGGCCGGATGAACACTGAAGCTTTCTTT. The whole variable domain, filled in from reference TRBV28 and TRBJ1-1, reads DVKVTQSSRYLVKRTGEKVFLECVQDMDHENMFWYRQDPGLGLRLIYFSYDVKMKEKGDIPEGYSVSREKKERFSLILESASTNQTSMYLCASSLLPIRGRMNTEAFFGQGTRLTVV.

By share, this clonotype ranks as medium-sized. The genes are TRBV20-1 and TRBJ2-3, with D maybe TRBD1 (5 bases). CDR3 length equals 13 residues. The ends were cut back, 7 bases at V and 0 bases at J, with 11 bases in the middle. Germline V gene sequence: CDR1 DFQATT, CDR2 SNEGSKA (reference sequence). The CDR3 protein is CSVETVSTDTQYF. As DNA, the CDR3 is TGCAGTGTCGAGACAGTCAGCACAGATACGCAGTATTTT.

This chain connects TRBV6-6 to TRBJ1-5; a weak D match, TRBD1 (5 bases). The CDR3 runs 12 residues. Trimming shortened V by 9 bases and J by 7 bases, and 13 bases separated the two germline ends. Germline CDR1 reads MNHNY; CDR2 reads SVGAGI (reference sequence). For the CDR3, the DNA is TGTGCCAGTTACGCGAGGGACCAGCCCCAGCATTTT. Its protein is CASYARDQPQHF.

This clonotype was seen a few times. This chain uses TRBV2 with TRBJ2-7, with 9 positions matching TRBD1. After removal of 6 bases from V and 1 base from J, the junction contained 4 bases not matched to a gene. Germline CDR1 is SNHLY and CDR2 is FYNNEI. CDR3 size: 14 residues. CDR3 in amino acids: CASRGQGQSYEQYF. The CDR3 DNA reads TGTGCCAGCAGGGGACAGGGTCAATCCTACGAGCAGTACTTC.

In this sample, this clonotype turned up many times. The rearrangement uses TRBV5-1 and TRBJ1-1; a weak D match, TRBD1 (6 bases). Germline V gives CDR1 SGHRS, CDR2 YFSETQ. The CDR3 has 14 residues. With 3 bases removed from V and 7 bases from J, the gap between germline ends came to 16 bases. CDR3 region: CASSSDSTRHEAFF. DNA of the CDR3: TGCGCCAGCAGCTCGGACAGTACCCGCCATGAAGCTTTCTTT.

The gene calls are TRBV7-9 and TRBJ2-2; D is unresolved. Trimming took off 2 bases at V and 1 base at J, with 14 bases between the two ends. Germline V CDR1 and CDR2: SEHNR, FQNEAQ (reference sequence). CDR3 length: 17 amino acids. The CDR3 DNA reads as TGTGCCAGCAGCTTACGGATCAGACTTATGAACACCGGGGAGCTGTTTTTT. Protein product: CASSLRIRLMNTGELFF.

The chain combines TRBV20-1 with TRBJ1-2; tentatively, D is TRBD1 (5 bases). Trimming took 2 bases from V and 8 from J, leaving 15 bases between them. Germline lookup yields CDR1 DFQATT and CDR2 SNEGSKA (reference sequence). The CDR3 extends over 13 amino acids. CDR3 loop: CSARSPGGDGYTF. DNA of the CDR3: TGCAGTGCTAGATCGCCCGGGGGGGACGGCTACACCTTC.